A single sample gave rise to the 4 T cell receptor beta chains below, sequenced in a study of blood T cell repertoires in COVID-19. Libraries were prepared by immunoSEQ multiplex PCR; TCRdb keeps only in-frame clonotypes and omits some of them. The sample has 250,000 to 350,000 clones; roughly 90% are singletons. Sequencing was carried out using peripheral blood. The receptors derive from a woman aged 50 to 60 who had recovered from COVID-19.

The genes are TRBV4-2 and TRBJ1-2, with D possibly being TRBD1 (6 bases). Germline V gives CDR1 LGHNA, CDR2 YNFKEQ. V lost 4 bases to trimming and J lost 7 bases, with 13 bases between them. The CDR3 consists of 13 residues. The CDR3 bases are TGTGCCAGCAGCCTCACACAGGGTGGTGGCTACACCTTC. Translation: CASSLTQGGGYTF.

The chain has TRBV19 and TRBJ2-6; D is unclear. Germline values: CDR1 LNHDA, CDR2 SQIVND (reference sequence). V lost 2 bases and J 0 bases, leaving 8 bases between the germline ends. This CDR3 is built from 16 residues. The CDR3 nucleotides are TGTGCCAGTAGTATAAGCGTGAACTCTGGGGCCAACGTCCTGACTTTC. Its protein is CASSISVNSGANVLTF. The full variable domain, its missing parts supplied by reference TRBV19 and TRBJ2-6, is DGGITQSPKYLFRKEGQNVTLSCEQNLNHDAMYWYRQDPGQGLRLIYYSQIVNDFQKGDIAEGYSVSREKKESFPLTVTSAQKNPTAFYLCASSISVNSGANVLTFGAGSRLTVL.

This clone was detected a few times. V gene TRBV30 combines with J gene TRBJ2-1; TRBD2 matches 14 bases. With 6 bases clipped from V and 4 bases from J, the junction kept 5 bases outside the gene matches. The CDR3 runs to 15 residues. Germline V gene sequence: CDR1 GTSNPN, CDR2 SVGIG (reference sequence). For the CDR3, the DNA is TGTGCCTGTGGACTAGCGGGAGGAGTTTACAATGAGCAGTTCTTC. Its protein product is CACGLAGGVYNEQFF.

In its sample, this clone was seen a few times. This chain uses TRBV11-2 with TRBJ1-1, with D perhaps matching TRBD1 (5 bases). The CDR3 sequence is 15 residues long. Trimming removed 6 bases from V and 1 base from J, with 15 bases in between. Germline V gives CDR1 SGHAT, CDR2 FQNNGV. The CDR3 sequence is CASRVLMGQNTEAFF. For the CDR3, the DNA is TGTGCCAGCAGGGTCCTCATGGGGCAGAACACTGAAGCTTTCTTT.